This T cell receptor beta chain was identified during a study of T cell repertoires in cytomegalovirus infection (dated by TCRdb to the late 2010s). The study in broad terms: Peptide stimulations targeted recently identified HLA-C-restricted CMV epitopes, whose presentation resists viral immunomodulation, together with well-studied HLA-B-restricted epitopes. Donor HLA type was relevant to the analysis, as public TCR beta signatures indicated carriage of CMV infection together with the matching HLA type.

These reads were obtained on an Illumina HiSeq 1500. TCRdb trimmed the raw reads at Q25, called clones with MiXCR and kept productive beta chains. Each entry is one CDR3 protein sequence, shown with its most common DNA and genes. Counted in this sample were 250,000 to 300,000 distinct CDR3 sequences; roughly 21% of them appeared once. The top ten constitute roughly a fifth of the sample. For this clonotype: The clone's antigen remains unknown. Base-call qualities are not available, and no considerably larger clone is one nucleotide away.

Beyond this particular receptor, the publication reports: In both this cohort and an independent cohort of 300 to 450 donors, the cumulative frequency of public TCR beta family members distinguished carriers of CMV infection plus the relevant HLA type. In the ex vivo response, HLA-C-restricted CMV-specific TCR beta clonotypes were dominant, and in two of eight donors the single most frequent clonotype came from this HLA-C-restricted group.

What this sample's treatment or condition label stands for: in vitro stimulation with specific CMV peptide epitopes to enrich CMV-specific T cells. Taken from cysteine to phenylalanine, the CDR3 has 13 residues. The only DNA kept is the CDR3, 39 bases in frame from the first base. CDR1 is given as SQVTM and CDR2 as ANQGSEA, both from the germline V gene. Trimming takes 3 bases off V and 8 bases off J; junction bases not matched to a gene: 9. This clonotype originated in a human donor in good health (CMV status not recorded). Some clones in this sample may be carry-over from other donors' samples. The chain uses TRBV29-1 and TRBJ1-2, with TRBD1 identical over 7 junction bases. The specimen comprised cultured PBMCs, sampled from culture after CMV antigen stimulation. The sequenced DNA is TGCAGCGTTGACGGGGGGACAGTTTACGGCTACACCTTC. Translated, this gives CSVDGGTVYGYTF. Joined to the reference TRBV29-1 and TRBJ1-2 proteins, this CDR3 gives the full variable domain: SAVISQKPSRDICQRGTSLTIQCQVDSQVTMMFWYRQQPGQSLTLIATANQGSEATYESGFVIDKFPISRPNLTFSTLTVSNMSPEDSSIYLCSVDGGTVYGYTFGSGTRLTVV.